One sample yielded the 24 T cell receptor beta chains listed below, sequenced in a study of identical twins. MiXCR, applied by TCRdb to the 5' RACE reads, yields one record per CDR3 protein. The sample holds 500,000 to 650,000 distinct CDR3 sequences; roughly 7.1% are singletons and the top ten take 1.5% to 2%. This sample was shared with a second study, whose subject was yellow fever vaccine responses in identical twins.

The sequencing input was PBMCs. These receptors came from a woman between 18 and 29 years old in good health.

Many counts were recorded for this clonotype. The chain links TRBV24-1 to TRBJ1-3, with D possibly being TRBD1 (6 bases). Trimming took 3 bases from V and 4 from J, leaving 15 bases between them. The CDR3 extends over 16 amino acids. From germline, CDR1 is KGHDR and CDR2 SFDVKD. CDR3 DNA: TGTGCCACCAGTGATCCTACAGGGCCGGGAGGAAACACCATATATTTT. It encodes CATSDPTGPGGNTIYF.

This clonotype has a handful of counts. The chain uses TRBV11-3 and TRBJ2-5; 9 bases are shared with TRBD1. From germline, CDR1 is SGHNT and CDR2 YENEEA. The CDR3 contains 15 residues. The junction had 7 bases not matched to a gene; V was cut back by 4 bases and J by 4 bases. DNA of the CDR3: TGTGCCAGCAGCTCCGGACAGGGGCGTAGAGAGACCCAGTACTTC. Its protein product is CASSSGQGRRETQYF.

The chain recombines TRBV20-1 with TRBJ1-1; D unresolved. The CDR3 extends over 13 amino acids. Trimming stripped 5 bases from V and 0 bases from J, with 10 bases between. From germline, CDR1 is DFQATT and CDR2 SNEGSKA (reference sequence). In nucleotides, the CDR3 is TGCAGTGCTTTCGACGGCATGAACACTGAAGCTTTCTTT. It encodes CSAFDGMNTEAFF.

Only a few counts were recorded for this clonotype. The V call is TRBV6-1, the J call TRBJ2-1; 7 bases match TRBD2. The length of the CDR3 is 16 residues. V gave up 4 bases and J gave up 3 bases; unmatched junction bases: 9. The germline CDR1 and CDR2 sequences are MNHNS and SASEGT. The CDR3 protein is CASSARLAVGYNEQFF. The CDR3 DNA follows: TGTGCCAGCAGTGCCAGACTAGCCGTCGGCTACAATGAGCAGTTCTTC.

The genes are TRBV15 and TRBJ2-7, with D unresolved. The CDR3 is made up of 13 amino acids. Germline V CDR1 and CDR2: LNHNV, YYDKDF (reference sequence). V dropped 5 bases and J dropped 5 bases, with 13 bases sitting between them. The CDR3 DNA reads TGTGCCACCAGCCTACGTAGTCCGGACGAGCAGTACTTC. It encodes CATSLRSPDEQYF.

This clonotype was found a few times. This chain connects TRBV20-1 to TRBJ2-3; no clear D gene. The V and J ends lost 6 bases and 6 bases respectively, with 13 bases between them. CDR1 and CDR2 (germline): DFQATT, SNEGSKA (reference sequence). The CDR3 contains 12 residues. The CDR3, as DNA: TGCAGTGCCTCCCCAGCTGTGGATACGCAGTATTTT. Amino acid sequence: CSASPAVDTQYF.

This clonotype was seen only a few times. V usage is TRBV5-1 and J usage is TRBJ2-5; 13 nucleotides line up with TRBD2. Germline CDR1 SGHRS, CDR2 YFSETQ. V lost 0 bases, J lost 2 bases, and 4 bases stayed unmatched. The CDR3 contains 17 residues. The CDR3 protein is CASSLGLAGGLQETQYF. The CDR3 bases are TGCGCCAGCAGCTTGGGACTAGCGGGAGGTCTACAAGAGACCCAGTACTTC.

This clonotype has at least ten counts. The genes are TRBV11-2 and TRBJ2-3; no firm D call. Germline CDR1 reads SGHAT; CDR2 reads FQNNGV. V lost 8 bases, J lost 1 base, and 19 bases lay in between. The CDR3 spans 16 residues. This CDR3 reads CASGSLIKVGTDTQYF. CDR3 DNA: TGTGCCAGCGGGTCGCTCATCAAGGTTGGCACAGATACGCAGTATTTT.

The chain joins TRBV5-1 to TRBJ2-5; tentatively, D is TRBD2 (5 bases). The CDR3 has 14 amino acids. V lost 2 bases and J 2 bases, leaving 10 bases between the germline ends. CDR1 and CDR2 from the germline V gene are SGHRS and YFSETQ. CDR3 nucleotide sequence: TGCGCCAGCAGCTTTGGAGGTCGTCAAGAGACCCAGTACTTC. Protein product: CASSFGGRQETQYF.

This clonotype was counted a few times. This chain connects TRBV5-1 to TRBJ1-1, with 8 bases matching TRBD1. There are 15 residues in the CDR3. Germline CDR1 SGHRS, CDR2 YFSETQ. V lost 4 bases and J lost 3; bases outside the gene matches: 8. CDR3 nucleotide sequence: TGCGCCAGCAGCACGGACAGGGTGCGCGACACTGAAGCTTTCTTT. Translated, it gives CASSTDRVRDTEAFF.

This clonotype has just a few counts. The chain employs TRBV11-2 and TRBJ1-1; 8 bases fit TRBD1. CDR3 length: 16 amino acids. CDR1 is SGHAT, CDR2 FQNNGV, per germline. J lost 0 bases, V lost 1 base, and 4 bases had no gene match. The CDR3 sequence: CASSLGQGAVNTEAFF. DNA for the CDR3: TGTGCCAGCAGCTTAGGCCAGGGGGCTGTGAACACTGAAGCTTTCTTT. Drawing the rest from reference TRBV11-2 and TRBJ1-1, the complete variable domain is EAGVAQSPRYKIIEKRQSVAFWCNPISGHATLYWYQQILGQGPKLLIQFQNNGVVDDSQLPKDRFSAERLKGVDSTLKIQPAKLEDSAVYLCASSLGQGAVNTEAFFGQGTRLTVV.

This clonotype was found many times. The chain employs TRBV5-1 and TRBJ1-2, with D unresolved. The ends were cut back, 3 bases at V and 4 bases at J, with 13 bases in the middle. There are 14 residues in the CDR3. Germline lookup yields CDR1 SGHRS and CDR2 YFSETQ. CDR3 in DNA: TGCGCCAGCAGCTCACCGGACTTAGTCTATGGCTACACCTTC. Translated, it gives CASSSPDLVYGYTF.

The rearrangement links TRBV12-3 or TRBV12-4 to TRBJ2-7; TRBD2 matches at 9 bases. The CDR3 is 19 amino acids. CDR3 loop: CTCSFIASRGGAHVFEQYV. The CDR3 nucleotides read TGTACCTGCAGTTTCATCGCGAGTCGCGGGGGGGCCCACGTGTTCGAGCAGTACGTC.

The chain combines TRBV18 with TRBJ2-7; possibly TRBD1 for D (6 bases). V lost 3 bases and J 3 bases, leaving 9 bases between the germline ends. The germline V gene encodes CDR1 KGHSH and CDR2 LQKENI. This CDR3 is 13 amino acids long. The CDR3 DNA sequence: TGTGCCAGCTCACCGGACAGATTCTACGAGCAGTACGTC. It specifies CASSPDRFYEQYV.

Ten or more counts support this clonotype. The chain couples TRBV6-1 to TRBJ2-1, with 8 bases fitting TRBD2. CDR1 and CDR2 from the germline V gene are MNHNS and SASEGT. J lost 6 bases, V lost 6 bases, and 10 bases had no gene match. The CDR3 totals 15 residues. The CDR3 here is CASRSRAGGSNEQFF. CDR3 bases: TGTGCCAGCAGGTCCAGGGCGGGAGGTTCCAATGAGCAGTTCTTC.

This clonotype was seen more than once but under ten times. The gene calls are TRBV5-1 and TRBJ2-5; 16 nucleotides agree with TRBD2. The CDR3 is made up of 18 amino acids. J lost 2 bases, V lost 4 bases, and 8 bases had no gene match. Germline loops: CDR1 SGHRS, CDR2 YFSETQ. The CDR3 nucleotides are TGCGCCAGCAGCCTATCGGGACTAGCGGGGGGGCGTCAAGAGACCCAGTACTTC. It yields the protein CASSLSGLAGGRQETQYF.

This clonotype was seen more than once but under ten times. The CDR3 region has the DNA TGTGCCAGCAGCCCTCTCATCCCCGGGAGGTTCGATGAGCAGTTCTTC. Encoded protein: CASSPLIPGRFDEQFF. The chain joins TRBV11-2 to TRBJ2-1; TRBD2 aligns across 7 bases. Trimming at V came to 5 bases and at J to 8 bases, leaving 15 bases not matched to a gene. The CDR3 length is 16 residues. CDR1 is SGHAT and CDR2 is FQNNGV in the germline V gene.

This clonotype came up many times. This chain connects TRBV11-2 to TRBJ2-1; 7 bases map to TRBD2. This CDR3 has 17 residues. Germline V gene data show CDR1 as SGHAT and CDR2 as FQNNGV. After removal of 5 bases from V and 0 bases from J, the junction contained 10 bases not matched to a gene. DNA of the CDR3: TGTGCCAGCAGCCCCACCCCTAGCGGATACTCCTACAATGAGCAGTTCTTC. It specifies CASSPTPSGYSYNEQFF.

This clonotype was counted many times. The rearrangement uses TRBV12-3 or TRBV12-4 and TRBJ2-7; 7 positions agree with TRBD1. The CDR3 extends over 15 amino acids. The junction had 7 bases not matched to a gene; V was cut back by 5 bases and J by 0 bases. In DNA, the CDR3 is TGTGCCAGCAGTCCCCGGGACAGAGACTCCTACGAGCAGTACTTC. Protein sequence: CASSPRDRDSYEQYF.

In its sample, this clonotype was seen many times. The chain employs TRBV3-1 and TRBJ1-1, with D maybe TRBD1 (6 bases). The CDR3 consists of 14 residues. Germline CDR1 is LGHDT and CDR2 is YNNKEL (reference sequence). Trimming cost V 0 bases and J 5 bases, with 10 bases left between them. CDR3 sequence (DNA): TGTGCCAGCAGCCAAGATACAGGGTGGACTGAAGCTTTCTTT. Protein product: CASSQDTGWTEAFF.

The table lists this clonotype with many counts. V is TRBV4-2 and J is TRBJ2-7; 10 nucleotides match TRBD2. Losses at the gene ends were 0 bases for V and 4 bases for J; bases not matched to a gene: 12. The germline gives CDR1 LGHNA, CDR2 YNFKEQ. This CDR3 comprises 18 residues. The chain's CDR3 is CASSQEGQLLAGSYEQYF. In DNA form, the CDR3 reads TGTGCCAGCAGCCAAGAAGGGCAGTTACTAGCGGGGTCATACGAGCAGTACTTC.

The chain has TRBV9 and TRBJ2-5; possible D gene TRBD2, 7 bases. Trimming removed 2 bases from V and 5 bases from J, with 16 bases in between. Germline V gene lookup returns CDR1 SGDLS and CDR2 YYNGEE. CDR3 length: 15 residues. CDR3 amino acids: CASSVSRGGFETQYF. The CDR3 DNA is TGTGCCAGCAGCGTCTCGAGGGGGGGCTTTGAGACCCAGTACTTC.

There are a few counts of this clonotype. V is TRBV28 and J is TRBJ1-4; weak D call: TRBD1 (6 bases). Germline CDR1 is MDHEN and CDR2 is SYDVKM. The CDR3 is 13 amino acids. The V gene lost 6 bases and the J gene lost 6 bases, with 11 bases spanning the gap. In DNA, the CDR3 is TGTGCCAGCAGCGGGACATTCGATGAAAAACTGTTTTTT. It translates to CASSGTFDEKLFF.

This clonotype has ten or more counts. DNA of the CDR3: TGCAGCGTTGTGTCTTCAGGGGTGGCCCTTGAAGCTTTCTTT. It codes for CSVVSSGVALEAFF. V gene TRBV29-1 combines with J gene TRBJ1-1; weak D call: TRBD1 (6 bases). Germline CDR1 SQVTM, CDR2 ANQGSEA. Trimming took off 4 bases at V and 7 bases at J, with 19 bases between the two ends. The length of the CDR3 is 14 residues.